This T cell receptor (beta chain) came from a study of blood T cell repertoires in COVID-19. Assay used: immunoSEQ multiplex PCR; TCRdb lists only in-frame clones, some missing. Among around 430,000 clones, approximately 90% were seen once, and the ten largest hold around 12%. The CDR3 has 14 residues. V dropped 7 bases and J dropped 3 bases, with 13 bases sitting between them. Per germline, CDR1 SGHRS and CDR2 YFSETQ. The receptor's source is a woman in her 50s with COVID-19, enrolled during active disease. Material for sequencing was peripheral blood. The chain links TRBV5-1 to TRBJ1-4, with D tentatively TRBD1 (6 bases). The CDR3 loop reads CASAPGASNEKLFF. The CDR3 DNA is TGCGCCAGCGCGCCAGGGGCCTCTAATGAAAAACTGTTTTTT.